Below, one TCR beta chain is given with its context. Its antigen is as yet unknown. The data derive from a study of OX40 agonist ivuxolimab in advanced cancers. Study findings and constraints: On average, CD8+ T cells had more expanded clones than CD4+.

Produced via immunoSEQ multiplex PCR; TCRdb's table is partial and in-frame only. The sample contains about 73,000 clones, more than 80% of which appear only once. Trimming took 11 bases from V and 1 from J; bases not matched to a gene: 6. Germline CDR1 reads SEHNR; CDR2 reads FQNEAQ (reference sequence). This CDR3 spans 14 amino acids. The specimen was CD4+ or CD8+ T cells sorted from blood, collected in a trial of the OX40 agonist ivuxolimab. V usage is TRBV7-9 and J usage is TRBJ2-2; 8 bases align to TRBD2. This sequence was found in an adult with an advanced solid tumor such as melanoma, head and neck, liver or kidney cancer. CDR3 nucleotides: TGTGCCTCCAAGCGGGAGCTGAACACCGGGGAGCTGTTTTTT. It specifies CASKRELNTGELFF.